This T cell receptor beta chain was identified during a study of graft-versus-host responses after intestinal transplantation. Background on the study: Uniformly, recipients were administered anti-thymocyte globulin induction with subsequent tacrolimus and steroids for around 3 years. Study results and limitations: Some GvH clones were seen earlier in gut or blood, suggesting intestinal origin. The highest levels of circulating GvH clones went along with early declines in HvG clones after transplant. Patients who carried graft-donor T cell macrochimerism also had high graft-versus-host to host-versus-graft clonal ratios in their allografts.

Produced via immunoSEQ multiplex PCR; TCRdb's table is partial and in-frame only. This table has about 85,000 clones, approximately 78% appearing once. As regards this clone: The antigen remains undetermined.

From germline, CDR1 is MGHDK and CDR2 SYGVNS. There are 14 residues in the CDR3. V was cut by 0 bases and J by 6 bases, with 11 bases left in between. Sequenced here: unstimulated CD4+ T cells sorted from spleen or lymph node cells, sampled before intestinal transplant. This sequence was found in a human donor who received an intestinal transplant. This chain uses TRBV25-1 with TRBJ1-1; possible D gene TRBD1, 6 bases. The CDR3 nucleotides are TGTGCCAGCAGTGAATATCAGGGGTTCGCTGAAGCTTTCTTT. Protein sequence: CASSEYQGFAEAFF. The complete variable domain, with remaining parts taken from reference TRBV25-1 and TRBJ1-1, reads EADIYQTPRYLVIGTGKKITLECSQTMGHDKMYWYQQDPGMELHLIHYSYGVNSTEKGDLSSESTVSRIRTEHFPLTLESARPSHTSQYLCASSEYQGFAEAFFGQGTRLTVV.